These T cell receptor beta chains were read from a single sample in a study of OX40 agonist ivuxolimab in advanced cancers. Generated by immunoSEQ multiplex PCR, the TCRdb table keeps only in-frame clones and is missing some. The profile shows just over 90,000 clones, about 92% of them singletons. The sample consisted of CD4+ or CD8+ T cells sorted from blood, taken in a trial of the OX40 agonist ivuxolimab. The receptors stem from an adult with an advanced solid tumor such as melanoma, head and neck, liver or kidney cancer. CDR3s leave out the opening cysteine and the closing phenylalanine or tryptophan. The D gene is left open where the match is weak. The size entry is marked missing in some rows and otherwise reads once, few, many or a size class.

D gene: TRBD2
V gene: TRBV5-1
clone size: once
CDR3 protein: ASSPPPTSGGTYNEQF

D gene: TRBD1
V gene: TRBV9
clone size: NA
CDR3 protein: ASSDRDRGQF

D gene: NA
V gene: TRBV4-1
clone size: once
CDR3 protein: ASSRGGGEQF

D gene: TRBD2
V gene: TRBV7-9
clone size: NA
CDR3 protein: ASSLGTSGPQETQY

D gene: NA
V gene: TRBV28
clone size: once
CDR3 protein: ASSLDPLSQETQY

D gene: NA
V gene: TRBV13
clone size: once
CDR3 protein: ASSLEGSYEQY

D gene: NA
V gene: TRBV4-1
clone size: NA
CDR3 protein: ASSGGSFYNEQF

D gene: NA
V gene: TRBV27
clone size: NA
CDR3 protein: ASSLSRQLLAKNIQY

D gene: NA
V gene: TRBV19
clone size: NA
CDR3 protein: ASSPAGQGGYGYT

D gene: TRBD2
V gene: TRBV9
clone size: NA
CDR3 protein: ASSVEGAGGSDTQY

D gene: NA
V gene: TRBV19
clone size: once
CDR3 protein: ASRGATGELF

D gene: NA
V gene: TRBV7-2
clone size: NA
CDR3 protein: ASSLNGRETQY

D gene: TRBD2
V gene: TRBV6-4
clone size: NA
CDR3 protein: ASSDFLPGLAGLYEQY

D gene: NA
V gene: TRBV4-2
clone size: NA
CDR3 protein: ASSQELAYEQY

D gene: NA
V gene: TRBV15
clone size: NA
CDR3 protein: ATSREAGQGRAYGYT

D gene: NA
V gene: TRBV27
clone size: NA
CDR3 protein: ASSLSPGIYEQY

D gene: NA
V gene: TRBV9
clone size: NA
CDR3 protein: ASSVGDSNQPQH

D gene: NA
V gene: TRBV27
clone size: NA
CDR3 protein: ASSLGRNTEAF

D gene: NA
V gene: TRBV4-1
clone size: NA
CDR3 protein: ASSQGVTSSYEQY

D gene: NA
V gene: TRBV13
clone size: NA
CDR3 protein: ASSTTGEYNEQF

D gene: TRBD1
V gene: TRBV27
clone size: NA
CDR3 protein: ASSLSPTGGVLGEQF

D gene: NA
V gene: TRBV6-1
clone size: NA
CDR3 protein: ASSIPGTLNQPQH

D gene: NA
V gene: TRBV5-5
clone size: NA
CDR3 protein: ASSPDGSNQPQH

D gene: NA
V gene: TRBV7-8
clone size: NA
CDR3 protein: ASSKTAVGDTQY

D gene: NA
V gene: TRBV14
clone size: NA
CDR3 protein: ASSQGVHFDEQF

D gene: TRBD2
V gene: TRBV7-6
clone size: NA
CDR3 protein: ASSLVVAGVNEQF

D gene: NA
V gene: TRBV9
clone size: NA
CDR3 protein: ASSDRDGQETQY

D gene: NA
V gene: TRBV12-2
clone size: NA
CDR3 protein: ASRFRAVEVGELF